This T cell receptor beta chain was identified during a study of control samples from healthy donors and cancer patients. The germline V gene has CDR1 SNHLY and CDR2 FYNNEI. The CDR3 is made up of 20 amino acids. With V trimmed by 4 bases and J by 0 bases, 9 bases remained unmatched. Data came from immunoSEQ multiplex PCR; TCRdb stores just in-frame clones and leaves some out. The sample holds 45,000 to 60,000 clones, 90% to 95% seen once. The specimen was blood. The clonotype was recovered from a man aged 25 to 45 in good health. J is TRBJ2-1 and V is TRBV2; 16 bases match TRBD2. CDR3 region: CASSGAGTSGRGSSYNEQFF. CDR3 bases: TGTGCCAGCAGTGGGGCCGGGACTAGCGGGAGGGGCAGCTCCTACAATGAGCAGTTCTTC.